Presented here are 20 T cell receptor beta chains from one specimen sequenced in a study of T cell repertoires in cytomegalovirus infection. TCRdb re-called the reads through MiXCR, storing one row per CDR3 protein. The table includes about 310,000 distinct CDR3 sequences, roughly 16% detected once. The source material was PBMCs. All receptors come from a human donor in good health (CMV status not recorded). Some clones in this sample may be carry-over from other donors' samples.

In its sample, this clonotype was seen a few times. The CDR3 loop is CASSPWEGGEQYF. The CDR3 DNA reads TGTGCCAGCAGTCCCTGGGAGGGAGGCGAGCAGTACTTC. The chain employs TRBV2 and TRBJ2-7, with 7 positions matching TRBD2. Germline V gene data show CDR1 as SNHLY and CDR2 as FYNNEI. After removal of 5 bases from V and 6 bases from J, the junction contained 7 bases not matched to a gene. This CDR3 region has 13 residues.

This clonotype was picked up many times. The rearrangement joins TRBV19 to TRBJ1-1; maybe TRBD1 (5 bases). CDR3 size: 14 residues. V lost 9 bases and J 4 bases, leaving 18 bases between the germline ends. Germline loops: CDR1 LNHDA, CDR2 SQIVND (reference sequence). The CDR3 DNA follows: TGTGCCAGATTTAGACAGTTCGTGTCCACTGAAGCTTTCTTT. Encoded protein: CARFRQFVSTEAFF.

This clonotype was detected ten times or more. This sequence joins TRBV7-2 and TRBJ2-5, with 11 bases aligning to TRBD2. V lost 5 bases, J lost 5 bases, and 16 bases stayed unmatched. Germline V gene data show CDR1 as SGHTA and CDR2 as FQGNSA. This CDR3 region has 18 residues. This CDR3 is CASSPFLGSGGARETQYF. The CDR3 DNA follows: TGTGCCAGCAGCCCGTTTCTCGGTAGCGGGGGGGCTAGGGAGACCCAGTACTTC. Variable domain in full (rest from reference TRBV7-2 and TRBJ2-5): GAGVSQSPSNKVTEKGKDVELRCDPISGHTALYWYRQSLGQGLEFLIYFQGNSAPDKSGLPSDRFSAERTGGSVSTLTIQRTQQEDSAVYLCASSPFLGSGGARETQYFGPGTRLLVL.

There are a few counts of this clonotype. This chain uses TRBV6-2 or TRBV6-3 with TRBJ1-3; 7 positions match TRBD1. The junction had 1 base not matched to a gene; V was cut back by 2 bases and J by 3 bases. Germline CDR1 is MNHEY and CDR2 is SVGEGT. The CDR3 is made up of 14 amino acids. Written as DNA, the CDR3 is TGTGCCAGCAGTTACACAGGGGATGGAAACACCATATATTTT. Its translation: CASSYTGDGNTIYF.

This chain connects TRBV7-9 to TRBJ2-5; 8 bases agree with TRBD1. The CDR3 loop spans 15 amino acids. Trimming cost V 1 base and J 5 bases; bases outside gene matches: 6. Germline V gives CDR1 SEHNR, CDR2 FQNEAQ (reference sequence). The CDR3 loop is CASSLVAGGPETQYF. CDR3 coding DNA: TGTGCCAGCAGCTTAGTGGCAGGGGGCCCCGAGACCCAGTACTTC.

The CDR3 DNA reads TGTGCCAGCAGCCCCCTCGCGGGGATGAACACCGGGGAGCTGTTTTTT. It is translated as CASSPLAGMNTGELFF. J is TRBJ2-2 and V is TRBV7-8, with D possibly matching TRBD2 (6 bases). Germline CDR1 SGHVS, CDR2 FQNEAQ. The germline V and J ends were trimmed by 5 bases and 1 base, with 14 bases remaining between them. This CDR3 spans 16 amino acids.

The chain is built from TRBV19 and TRBJ2-5; tentatively, D is TRBD1 (5 bases). The ends were cut back, 6 bases at V and 0 bases at J, with 14 bases in the middle. Germline CDR1 is LNHDA and CDR2 is SQIVND (reference sequence). The CDR3 totals 15 residues. The CDR3 loop reads CASSTITGNQETQYF. CDR3 DNA sequence: TGTGCCAGTAGCACGATTACAGGAAACCAAGAGACCCAGTACTTC.

This clonotype appeared many times. The J gene is TRBJ1-4, the V gene TRBV6-1, with TRBD1 identical over 8 bases. CDR1 is MNHNS, CDR2 SASEGT, per germline. This CDR3 region has 16 residues. Trimming took 5 bases from V and 6 from J; bases not matched to a gene: 11. The chain's CDR3 is CASSRNPQGGYEKLFF. DNA for the CDR3: TGTGCCAGCAGTCGGAACCCACAGGGGGGGTATGAAAAACTGTTTTTT.

The sample holds a few counts of this clonotype. The rearrangement links TRBV20-1 to TRBJ2-5, with TRBD1 matching 7 bases. V lost 2 bases, J lost 1 base, and 7 bases stayed unmatched. Germline V gene sequence: CDR1 DFQATT, CDR2 SNEGSKA (reference sequence). The CDR3 sequence is 15 residues long. In DNA, the CDR3 is TGCAGTGCTAGACTAGGGGGCTATTTCCAAGAGACCCAGTACTTC. Its protein product is CSARLGGYFQETQYF.

The gene calls are TRBV7-2 and TRBJ1-2; unclear D gene. This CDR3 comprises 15 residues. CDR1 is SGHTA and CDR2 is FQGNSA in the germline V gene. Trimming removed 1 base at V and 8 bases at J, with 17 bases between. The chain's CDR3 is CASSLDWAGRSGYTF. The CDR3 nucleotides are TGTGCCAGCAGCTTAGACTGGGCGGGGAGGAGCGGCTACACCTTC.

This clonotype was seen a few times. The J gene is TRBJ1-1, the V gene TRBV6-5; D unresolved. The CDR3 is 12 residues long. V was trimmed by 6 bases and J by 2 bases, leaving 7 bases between them. Germline V gene data show CDR1 as MNHEY and CDR2 as SVGAGI. CDR3 bases: TGTGCCAGCAGGACGATAAACACTGAAGCTTTCTTT. Amino acids: CASRTINTEAFF.

The chain links TRBV11-2 to TRBJ2-3; D unresolved. This CDR3 has 16 residues. The V gene lost 3 bases and the J gene lost 1 base, with 14 bases spanning the gap. The germline V gene has CDR1 SGHAT and CDR2 FQNNGV. CDR3 bases: TGTGCCAGCAGCTTTAAGGACGGAATCCGCACAGATACGCAGTATTTT. Its translation is CASSFKDGIRTDTQYF.

This clonotype occurred a few times. The chain joins TRBV4-2 to TRBJ2-1; TRBD2 is a possible D gene (6 bases). From germline, CDR1 is LGHNA and CDR2 YNFKEQ. The CDR3 extends over 15 amino acids. Trimming took 0 bases from V and 8 from J, leaving 14 bases between them. The CDR3 nucleotides are TGTGCCAGCAGCCAAGATTGGGGGACTTTCTATGAGCAGTTCTTC. Translation: CASSQDWGTFYEQFF.

The rearrangement uses TRBV19 and TRBJ2-2; 11 positions agree with TRBD1. With V trimmed by 5 bases and J by 4 bases, 6 bases remained unmatched. This CDR3 spans 16 amino acids. CDR1 and CDR2 (germline): LNHDA, SQIVND (reference sequence). The CDR3 DNA sequence: TGTGCCAGTAGTGCTCGGACAGGGGGCGGCACCGGGGAGCTGTTTTTT. Protein product: CASSARTGGGTGELFF.

This clonotype was detected ten times or more. The V gene is TRBV7-2, the J gene TRBJ2-7, with TRBD2 matching 12 bases. CDR3 length: 15 residues. V was pared by 5 bases and J by 4 bases, with 6 bases of the junction left unmatched. Germline loops: CDR1 SGHTA, CDR2 FQGNSA. The chain's CDR3 is CASSRASGGAYEQYF. The CDR3, as DNA: TGTGCCAGCAGCAGAGCTAGCGGGGGGGCATACGAGCAGTACTTC.

This clonotype has ten or more counts. V usage is TRBV3-1 and J usage is TRBJ2-3; D not certain. The CDR3 length is 11 residues. Between the trimmed V and J ends, which lost 3 bases and 5 bases, there was a span of 3 bases. CDR1 and CDR2 from the germline V gene are LGHDT and YNNKEL (reference sequence). DNA for the CDR3: TGTGCCAGCAGCCATGGAGATACGCAGTATTTT. Its translation is CASSHGDTQYF.

This clonotype was counted ten times or more. The chain uses TRBV7-2 and TRBJ1-5, with unresolved D. Looked up from germline, CDR1 is SGHTA and CDR2 is FQGNSA. The CDR3 consists of 13 residues. V dropped 7 bases and J dropped 4 bases, with 11 bases sitting between them. The CDR3 here is CASNTDGNQPQHF. The CDR3 nucleotides read TGTGCCAGCAACACGGACGGGAATCAGCCCCAGCATTTT. Drawing the rest from reference TRBV7-2 and TRBJ1-5, the complete variable domain is GAGVSQSPSNKVTEKGKDVELRCDPISGHTALYWYRQSLGQGLEFLIYFQGNSAPDKSGLPSDRFSAERTGGSVSTLTIQRTQQEDSAVYLCASNTDGNQPQHFGDGTRLSIL.

This clonotype came up many times. The chain links TRBV12-3 or TRBV12-4 to TRBJ1-1; D is undetermined. Trimming stripped 7 bases from V and 0 bases from J, with 12 bases between. CDR3 length: 14 residues. In nucleotides, the CDR3 is TGTGCCAGCAATAGCCATCAGATGAACACTGAAGCTTTCTTT. Amino acids: CASNSHQMNTEAFF.

The chain links TRBV6-2 or TRBV6-3 to TRBJ1-1; D gene uncertain. V was clipped by 2 bases and J by 3 bases, with 7 bases between them. Germline CDR1 reads MNHEY; CDR2 reads SVGEGT. The CDR3 spans 13 residues. Here the CDR3 reads CASSYGVDTEAFF. The CDR3 DNA sequence: TGTGCCAGCAGTTACGGGGTGGACACTGAAGCTTTCTTT.

This clonotype was found many times. The V call is TRBV7-2, the J call TRBJ2-7; D not certain. Germline-derived CDR1 and CDR2 are SGHTA and FQGNSA. The CDR3 runs 14 residues. V lost 4 bases, J lost 3 bases, and 13 bases lay in between. In DNA form, the CDR3 reads TGTGCCAGCAGCTCCCATGGGCTCGACTACGAGCAGTACTTC. It yields the protein CASSSHGLDYEQYF. The full variable domain, rest sourced from reference TRBV7-2 and TRBJ2-7, is GAGVSQSPSNKVTEKGKDVELRCDPISGHTALYWYRQSLGQGLEFLIYFQGNSAPDKSGLPSDRFSAERTGGSVSTLTIQRTQQEDSAVYLCASSSHGLDYEQYFGPGTRLTVT.